These T cell receptor beta chains were read from a single sample in a study of blood T cell repertoires in COVID-19. Clones were read by immunoSEQ multiplex PCR, and TCRdb kept only the in-frame ones, dropping some. Of more than 85,000 clones listed, approximately 80% are singletons. Sample: peripheral blood. These TCRs come from a woman between 65 and 79 years old with acute or convalescent COVID-19. CDR3s leave out the opening cysteine and the closing phenylalanine or tryptophan.

v_call: TRBV5-1
cdr3_length: 15
cdr3_aa: ASSPGLAPSSYNEQF

v_call: TRBV12-3/TRBV12-4
cdr3_length: 10
cdr3_aa: ASSFGQGIYT

v_call: TRBV5-6
cdr3_length: 13
cdr3_aa: ASNPRDRGLYEQY

v_call: TRBV4-1
cdr3_length: 13
cdr3_aa: ASSITGVTNEKLF

v_call: TRBV7-5
cdr3_length: 12
cdr3_aa: VRSLGRGLGGYT

v_call: TRBV12-5
cdr3_length: 13
cdr3_aa: ASGPGTSGQETQY

v_call: TRBV11-2
cdr3_length: 12
cdr3_aa: ASSLGVANYGYT

v_call: TRBV14
cdr3_length: 17
cdr3_aa: ASSHLRQGGAGTYNEQF

v_call: TRBV6-4
cdr3_length: 13
cdr3_aa: ASSRVAGAHNEQF

v_call: TRBV3-1/TRBV3-2
cdr3_length: 10
cdr3_aa: ASSHRTGELF

v_call: TRBV3-1/TRBV3-2
cdr3_length: 12
cdr3_aa: ASSPAVSTDTQY

v_call: TRBV5-1
cdr3_length: 11
cdr3_aa: ASSLGNNYGYT

v_call: TRBV7-2
cdr3_length: 16
cdr3_aa: ASSLASGTVGPGNTIY

v_call: TRBV5-4
cdr3_length: 11
cdr3_aa: ASSLGGGRSYT

v_call: TRBV6-1
cdr3_length: 11
cdr3_aa: ASSVADSYGYT

v_call: TRBV28
cdr3_length: 14
cdr3_aa: ASPPLGQGTNTEAF

v_call: TRBV5-1
cdr3_length: 13
cdr3_aa: ASSPRQGPNSPLH

v_call: TRBV2
cdr3_length: 12
cdr3_aa: ASSEQGNAYEQY

v_call: TRBV2
cdr3_length: 11
cdr3_aa: ASRGPGANVLT

v_call: TRBV6-2/TRBV6-3
cdr3_length: 14
cdr3_aa: ASSYSNSDRGYEQY

v_call: TRBV6-1
cdr3_length: 12
cdr3_aa: ASSEFRRDYGYT

v_call: TRBV28
cdr3_length: 11
cdr3_aa: ASSDPGTGELF

v_call: TRBV29-1
cdr3_length: 10
cdr3_aa: SESTSGNEQF

v_call: TRBV20-1
cdr3_length: 14
cdr3_aa: SASFSGRRDPYEQY

v_call: TRBV5-4
cdr3_length: 12
cdr3_aa: ASSGGGTNEKLF

v_call: TRBV15
cdr3_length: 12
cdr3_aa: ATSPDSGDDEAF

v_call: TRBV7-2
cdr3_length: 14
cdr3_aa: ASSLEFTGGNQPQH

v_call: TRBV10-3
cdr3_length: 15
cdr3_aa: AISESTSGGLTDTQY

v_call: TRBV4-3
cdr3_length: 13
cdr3_aa: ASSQGTGGWETQY

v_call: TRBV4-1
cdr3_length: 13
cdr3_aa: ASSQVLRYTGELF

v_call: TRBV28
cdr3_length: 14
cdr3_aa: ASSPHGQGASETQY

v_call: TRBV27
cdr3_length: 14
cdr3_aa: ASSPLQGDPKNTQY

v_call: TRBV3-1/TRBV3-2
cdr3_length: 12
cdr3_aa: ASSQLGGWHGYT

v_call: TRBV2
cdr3_length: 12
cdr3_aa: ATSEIAAMTEAF

v_call: TRBV6-5
cdr3_length: 14
cdr3_aa: ASSYTSGTLGGEQF

v_call: TRBV29-1
cdr3_length: 12
cdr3_aa: SVVRQGANTEAF

v_call: TRBV9
cdr3_length: 13
cdr3_aa: ASSEEGSSYNEQF

v_call: TRBV7-9
cdr3_length: 12
cdr3_aa: ASNTGIITGELF

v_call: TRBV9
cdr3_length: 13
cdr3_aa: ASSERDRGDQPQH

v_call: TRBV7-9
cdr3_length: 12
cdr3_aa: ASSLGTGDNIQY

v_call: TRBV5-4
cdr3_length: 13
cdr3_aa: ASRTSGGEADTQY

v_call: TRBV21-1
cdr3_length: 10
cdr3_aa: ASSKLGHEQY

v_call: TRBV5-4
cdr3_length: 14
cdr3_aa: ASSLALTGGADTQY

v_call: TRBV4-3
cdr3_length: 13
cdr3_aa: ASSQDQGYDYGYT

v_call: TRBV27
cdr3_length: 18
cdr3_aa: ASSYTRASGEYLVGNEQF

v_call: TRBV6-5
cdr3_length: 10
cdr3_aa: ASSRGPGELF

v_call: TRBV4-3
cdr3_length: 13
cdr3_aa: ASSQVMEGVGGYT

v_call: TRBV27
cdr3_length: 11
cdr3_aa: ASRGTASYEQY